The 20 T cell receptor beta chains in this list originate from one sample, sequenced in a study of T cell repertoires in cytomegalovirus infection. MiXCR, run by TCRdb on the reads, gives a single entry per CDR3 protein. The profile shows about 440,000 distinct CDR3 sequences, 30% to 40% of them singletons. The sample was PBMCs. The receptors come from a human donor in good health (CMV status not recorded). Some clones in this sample may be carry-over from other donors' samples.

This clonotype was seen many times. The CDR3: CASSSGLLQGIGNTIYF. In DNA form, the CDR3 reads TGTGCCAGCAGCTCCGGCCTACTCCAGGGTATAGGGAACACCATATATTTT. The V gene is TRBV7-6, the J gene TRBJ1-3, with D possibly TRBD1 on 5 matching bases. The CDR3 has 17 amino acids. Trimming took 4 bases from V and 7 from J, leaving 23 bases between them. Germline V gene lookup returns CDR1 SGHVS and CDR2 FNYEAQ. Variable domain in full (rest from reference TRBV7-6 and TRBJ1-3): GAGVSQSPRYKVTKRGQDVALRCDPISGHVSLYWYRQALGQGPEFLTYFNYEAQQDKSGLPNDRFSAERPEGSISTLTIQRTEQRDSAMYRCASSSGLLQGIGNTIYFGEGSWLTVV.

This rearrangement joins TRBV5-1 to TRBJ2-7; D gene uncertain. The CDR3 sequence is 13 residues long. The V end lost 1 base, the J end lost 6 bases, and 11 bases lay between the germline ends. The V gene's germline CDR1 is SGHRS and CDR2 YFSETQ. DNA of the CDR3: TGCGCCAGCAGCTTGAACTCGGGTCGCGAGCAGTACTTC. This gives the protein CASSLNSGREQYF.

In its sample, this clonotype was seen a few times. This sequence joins TRBV20-1 and TRBJ2-2; 14 bases agree with TRBD2. CDR1 is DFQATT, CDR2 SNEGSKA, per germline (reference sequence). This CDR3 is built from 16 residues. Germline trimming cut 3 bases from V and 8 bases from J; bases unmatched to any gene: 8. Written as DNA, the CDR3 is TGCAGTGCTAGTCCCCGACTAGCGGGGGGGCGGGGGGAGCTGTTTTTT. Translating gives CSASPRLAGGRGELFF.

The chain couples TRBV6-5 to TRBJ2-1; 8 bases agree with TRBD2. The CDR3 covers 14 residues. V shed 0 bases, J shed 12 bases, and the junction held 7 bases outside the gene matches. Germline values: CDR1 MNHEY, CDR2 SVGAGI. CDR3 in amino acids: CASSYSTGGAWQFF. Here the CDR3 DNA reads TGTGCCAGCAGTTACTCTACCGGGGGGGCCTGGCAGTTCTTC.

This clonotype was observed a few times. This chain connects TRBV2 to TRBJ1-5, with 7 positions matching TRBD1. CDR3 length: 15 residues. Germline CDR1 SNHLY, CDR2 FYNNEI. J gave up 2 bases and V 6 bases, and 7 bases lay outside the gene matches. CDR3 amino acids: CASRVDRAGNQPQHF. The CDR3 nucleotides are TGTGCCAGCAGGGTTGACAGGGCGGGCAATCAGCCCCAGCATTTT. Looking up the rest from reference TRBV2 and TRBJ1-5 gives the full variable domain: EPEVTQTPSHQVTQMGQEVILRCVPISNHLYFYWYRQILGQKVEFLVSFYNNEISEKSEIFDDQFSVERPDGSNFTLKIRSTKLEDSAMYFCASRVDRAGNQPQHFGDGTRLSIL.

The CDR3 here is CATSDSDRAGANVLTF. The CDR3 DNA reads TGTGCCACCAGTGACTCCGACAGGGCTGGGGCCAACGTCCTGACTTTC. V usage is TRBV24-1 and J usage is TRBJ2-6; 7 nucleotides agree with TRBD1. Trimming took 4 bases from V and 2 from J; bases not matched to a gene: 4. This CDR3 is built from 16 residues. Germline CDR1 KGHDR, CDR2 SFDVKD.

This clonotype has only a few counts. This rearrangement joins TRBV4-1 to TRBJ1-1, with D maybe TRBD1 (6 bases). Trimming pared 3 bases from V and 4 bases from J, leaving 18 bases between. Germline V gene data show CDR1 as MGHRA and CDR2 as YSYEKL. This CDR3 has 16 residues. The CDR3 loop reads CASSQESGTSLTEAFF. As DNA, the CDR3 is TGCGCCAGCAGCCAGGAATCCGGGACAAGCCTCACTGAAGCTTTCTTT.

This clonotype appeared a few times. This chain uses TRBV20-1 with TRBJ2-5; D call uncertain. Between the trimmed V and J ends, which lost 0 bases and 2 bases, there was a span of 7 bases. CDR1 and CDR2 from the germline V gene are DFQATT and SNEGSKA (reference sequence). The length of the CDR3 is 13 residues. Here the CDR3 DNA reads TGCAGTGCTAGAGAGGATACACAAGAGACCCAGTACTTC. Protein product: CSAREDTQETQYF.

The rearrangement links TRBV2 to TRBJ1-2, with D unresolved. The CDR3 is 13 amino acids. V dropped 7 bases and J dropped 5 bases, with 14 bases sitting between them. Germline V gives CDR1 SNHLY, CDR2 FYNNEI. The CDR3 protein is CASIRGTLYGYTF. The CDR3 DNA reads as TGTGCCAGCATTCGGGGAACCTTATATGGCTACACCTTC.

The chain is built from TRBV6-5 and TRBJ2-5, with D possibly matching TRBD2 (6 bases). Trimming took 0 bases from V and 7 from J, leaving 9 bases between them. Germline values: CDR1 MNHEY, CDR2 SVGAGI. The CDR3 totals 13 residues. This CDR3 reads CASSYSTGGTQYF. Here the CDR3 DNA reads TGTGCCAGCAGTTACTCGACCGGGGGGACCCAGTACTTC.

The chain combines TRBV5-5 with TRBJ2-1; the D is unclear. Per the germline V gene, CDR1 is SGHKS and CDR2 is YYEKEE (reference sequence). The ends were cut back, 6 bases at V and 0 bases at J, with 13 bases in the middle. The CDR3 runs 15 residues. CDR3 coding DNA: TGTGCCAGCACCTCAGACCTTAGCTCCTACAATGAGCAGTTCTTC. Its protein product is CASTSDLSSYNEQFF.

A few counts support this clonotype. The V gene is TRBV5-1, the J gene TRBJ2-1, with a tentative D call TRBD2 (6 bases). The CDR3 loop spans 17 amino acids. The germline V and J ends were trimmed by 0 bases and 1 base, with 14 bases remaining between them. CDR1 is SGHRS and CDR2 is YFSETQ in the germline V gene. CDR3 DNA sequence: TGCGCCAGCAGCTTGGGGGCAAGCGGGCTATCCTACAATGAGCAGTTCTTC. As protein: CASSLGASGLSYNEQFF.

This chain joins TRBV27 and TRBJ2-7; D is tentatively TRBD1 or TRBD2 (5 bases each). CDR1 and CDR2 (germline): MNHEY, SMNVEV (reference sequence). This CDR3 comprises 11 residues. The ends were cut back, 10 bases at V and 5 bases at J, with 12 bases in the middle. CDR3 residues: CATGAGDEQYF. The DNA for the CDR3 is TGTGCCACCGGGGCCGGGGACGAGCAGTACTTC.

This clonotype showed up just a few times. This CDR3 is CASSDGSGGNNEQFF. In DNA, the CDR3 is TGTGCCAGCAGTGACGGGTCGGGGGGAAACAATGAGCAGTTCTTC. This rearrangement joins TRBV6-4 to TRBJ2-1, with 7 bases matching TRBD2. CDR1 and CDR2 (germline): MRHNA, SNTAGT. The length of the CDR3 is 15 residues. The J segment lost 5 bases and the V segment lost 2 bases, leaving 6 bases of the junction unmatched.

The chain carries TRBV2 and TRBJ2-3; D remains ambiguous. CDR1 SNHLY and CDR2 FYNNEI come from the germline V gene. The CDR3 length is 15 residues. Trimming shortened V by 8 bases and J by 2 bases, and 17 bases separated the two germline ends. CDR3 amino acids: CASSPQWVVTDTQYF. For the CDR3, the DNA is TGTGCCAGCTCACCCCAGTGGGTCGTCACAGATACGCAGTATTTT.

The chain employs TRBV20-1 and TRBJ1-2; 10 bases are shared with TRBD1. The length of the CDR3 is 16 residues. CDR1 is DFQATT, CDR2 SNEGSKA, per germline (reference sequence). The V and J ends lost 6 bases and 0 bases, in that order; junction bases with no gene match: 10. Here the CDR3 reads CSAPRDRGSTNYGYTF. As DNA, the CDR3 is TGCAGTGCACCCCGGGACAGGGGATCCACTAACTATGGCTACACCTTC.

This sequence joins TRBV14 and TRBJ2-7; TRBD1 agrees at 11 bases. This CDR3 region has 15 residues. The V gene's germline CDR1 is SGHDN and CDR2 FVKESK. V shed 3 bases, J shed 4 bases, and the junction held 5 bases outside the gene matches. The CDR3 DNA reads TGTGCCAGCAGCCATGGGACAGGGGGTCCTTACGAGCAGTACTTC. Its translation is CASSHGTGGPYEQYF.

Note on this clonotype: Lacking the conserved final phenylalanine or tryptophan, this CDR3 likely reflects a read error. J is TRBJ2-7 and V is TRBV6-5, with 11 positions matching TRBD2. The CDR3 spans 15 residues. The V gene's germline CDR1 is MNHEY and CDR2 SVGAGI. The J segment lost 5 bases and the V segment lost 5 bases, leaving 8 bases of the junction unmatched. The CDR3 coding sequence is TGTGCCAGCAGTCTTATACTAGCGGGGGTCAACGAGCAGTACTTA. As protein: CASSLILAGVNEQYL.

At least ten counts were recorded for this clonotype. The rearrangement joins TRBV7-8 to TRBJ1-1; no firm D call. This CDR3 is 13 amino acids long. V lost 2 bases and J 3 bases, leaving 7 bases between the germline ends. Germline CDR1 SGHVS, CDR2 FQNEAQ. The CDR3 sequence: CASSLQAYTEAFF. The CDR3 DNA reads TGTGCCAGCAGCTTACAGGCTTACACTGAAGCTTTCTTT.

The sample holds a few counts of this clonotype. This chain joins TRBV28 and TRBJ2-1; D possibly matches TRBD1 or TRBD2 (5 bases each). The ends were cut back, 2 bases at V and 10 bases at J, with 9 bases in the middle. The germline CDR1 and CDR2 sequences are MDHEN and SYDVKM. CDR3 length: 12 amino acids. In DNA form, the CDR3 reads TGTGCCAGCAGTTTAGAGGGGCAGGAGCAGTTCTTC. It specifies CASSLEGQEQFF.